This TCR beta chain came from a study of neoadjuvant anti-PD-1 for oral cavity cancer. On this clone itself: Its antigen is undetermined.

The protocol was immunoSEQ multiplex PCR, while the TCRdb copy is restricted to in-frame clones and leaves out a portion. The sample has tens of thousands of clones, approximately 80% seen once. Points from the study as a whole: Higher pretreatment Treg/Th17 ratios tracked higher pretreatment blood clonality.

V dropped 2 bases and J dropped 6 bases, with 14 bases sitting between them. This CDR3 is 15 amino acids long. Germline V gene data show CDR1 as WSHSY and CDR2 as SAAADI. The starting material was PBMCs, obtained before nivolumab (anti-PD-1) treatment. The gene calls are TRBV10-2 and TRBJ1-5, with D possibly matching TRBD1 (5 bases). The receptor comes from a person aged 35-79 years with oral cavity squamous cell carcinoma. For the CDR3, the DNA is TGCGCCAGCAGTGAGGGGGGGGGTATCGGTCAGCCCCAGCATTTT. Translated: CASSEGGGIGQPQHF.